This TCR beta chain emerged from a study of blood T cell repertoires in COVID-19. Libraries were prepared by immunoSEQ multiplex PCR; TCRdb keeps only in-frame clonotypes and omits some of them. Here the sample spans some 300,000 clones, just under 90% being singletons. The CDR3 runs 12 residues. Trimming took off 6 bases at V and 0 bases at J, with 6 bases between the two ends. The TCR originated in a woman in her forties or fifties with COVID-19, enrolled during active disease. The sequenced sample consisted of peripheral blood. The rearrangement uses TRBV12-3 or TRBV12-4 and TRBJ2-7, with D perhaps matching TRBD1 (5 bases). This CDR3 reads CASRGPSYEQYF. CDR3 sequence (DNA): TGTGCCAGCAGGGGGCCCTCCTACGAGCAGTACTTC.